The rows below give T cell receptor beta chains drawn from one sample of a study of T cells in localized non-small cell lung cancer. Some clones are missing from TCRdb's copy, which holds only in-frame ones; the method was immunoSEQ multiplex PCR. The data show nearly 35,000 clones, approximately 90% seen once. This material consisted of peripheral blood mononuclear cells, taken before any cancer treatment. Source of these receptors: a female donor over 55 with stage II lung adenocarcinoma. Both conserved end residues are part of each CDR3. The order of the fields is V gene, clone size, D gene, J gene, CDR3 protein, CDR3 DNA. The D gene is left open where the match is weak. Some rows have no size entry. The others give once, few or many, or a class for an expanded clone.

V gene: TRBV7-8
clone size: -
D gene: TRBD1
J gene: TRBJ1-4
CDR3 protein: CASSTRGTGGEKLFF
CDR3 DNA: TGTGCCAGCAGCACTAGAGGGACAGGGGGCGAAAAACTGTTTTTT

V gene: TRBV18
clone size: -
D gene: -
J gene: TRBJ2-2
CDR3 protein: CASSPPGTGTNTGELFF
CDR3 DNA: TGTGCCAGCTCACCCCCGGGGACGGGGACTAACACCGGGGAGCTGTTTTTT

V gene: TRBV5-1
clone size: -
D gene: TRBD1
J gene: TRBJ1-5
CDR3 protein: CASSVLSTGDNQPQHF
CDR3 DNA: TGCGCCAGCAGCGTCCTTTCGACAGGGGACAATCAGCCCCAGCATTTT

V gene: TRBV2
clone size: -
D gene: TRBD1
J gene: TRBJ1-5
CDR3 protein: CASSVGTGGAQPQHF
CDR3 DNA: TGTGCCAGCAGCGTAGGGACAGGGGGTGCACAGCCCCAGCATTTT

V gene: TRBV5-6
clone size: -
D gene: TRBD2
J gene: TRBJ2-1
CDR3 protein: CASSLWTSGINEQFF
CDR3 DNA: TGTGCCAGCAGCCTTTGGACTAGCGGGATAAATGAGCAGTTCTTC

V gene: TRBV15
clone size: -
D gene: -
J gene: TRBJ1-1
CDR3 protein: CATSARRSNTEAFF
CDR3 DNA: TGTGCCACCAGCGCCCGACGGTCGAACACTGAAGCTTTCTTT

V gene: TRBV4-3
clone size: -
D gene: TRBD2
J gene: TRBJ2-1
CDR3 protein: CASSQGGRLAGDEQFF
CDR3 DNA: TGCGCCAGCAGCCAAGGGGGGAGACTAGCGGGGGACGAGCAGTTCTTC

V gene: TRBV6-4
clone size: few
D gene: -
J gene: TRBJ1-2
CDR3 protein: CASRNGEGHYGYTF
CDR3 DNA: TGTGCCAGCAGAAACGGAGAGGGACACTATGGCTACACCTTC

V gene: TRBV5-1
clone size: -
D gene: TRBD2
J gene: TRBJ2-5
CDR3 protein: CASSLGLAGPVQETQYF
CDR3 DNA: TGCGCCAGCAGCTTGGGACTAGCGGGGCCTGTTCAAGAGACCCAGTACTTC

V gene: TRBV7-7
clone size: once
D gene: TRBD2
J gene: TRBJ2-1
CDR3 protein: CASSLLRKREGLSSYNEQFF
CDR3 DNA: TGTGCCAGCAGCTTATTACGTAAGCGGGAGGGCCTGAGCTCCTACAATGAGCAGTTCTTC

V gene: TRBV2
clone size: -
D gene: -
J gene: TRBJ1-2
CDR3 protein: CASGRDTNYGYTF
CDR3 DNA: TGTGCCAGCGGCCGGGACACAAACTATGGCTACACCTTC

V gene: TRBV7-9
clone size: -
D gene: TRBD1
J gene: TRBJ1-2
CDR3 protein: CASSLQSGTADYGYTF
CDR3 DNA: TGTGCCAGCAGCTTACAATCCGGGACAGCAGACTATGGCTACACCTTC

V gene: TRBV7-2
clone size: -
D gene: TRBD2
J gene: TRBJ2-1
CDR3 protein: CASSFVGTSGRAYGEQFF
CDR3 DNA: TGTGCCAGCAGCTTCGTTGGAACTAGCGGGAGGGCGTATGGTGAGCAGTTCTTC

V gene: TRBV7-2
clone size: -
D gene: -
J gene: TRBJ2-2
CDR3 protein: CASSLVSNPTSGELFF
CDR3 DNA: TGTGCCAGCAGCTTAGTCAGCAATCCAACCTCCGGGGAGCTGTTTTTT

V gene: TRBV28
clone size: -
D gene: -
J gene: TRBJ1-1
CDR3 protein: CASSLLGTEAFF
CDR3 DNA: TGTGCCAGCAGTTTATTGGGTACTGAAGCTTTCTTT

V gene: TRBV4-1
clone size: -
D gene: -
J gene: TRBJ2-3
CDR3 protein: CASSPLGDGRTDTQYF
CDR3 DNA: TGCGCCAGCAGCCCCCTGGGGGATGGTAGAACAGATACGCAGTATTTT

V gene: TRBV14
clone size: -
D gene: TRBD1
J gene: TRBJ1-5
CDR3 protein: CASSQVQPPNTGVRDNQPQHF
CDR3 DNA: TGTGCCAGCAGCCAAGTTCAGCCCCCGAATACAGGGGTCAGGGACAATCAGCCCCAGCATTTT

V gene: TRBV28
clone size: -
D gene: -
J gene: TRBJ1-2
CDR3 protein: CASSTPTTAVVYTF
CDR3 DNA: TGTGCCAGCAGTACTCCTACGACGGCCGTTGTCTACACCTTC

V gene: TRBV18
clone size: -
D gene: -
J gene: TRBJ1-5
CDR3 protein: CASSPWTENQPQHF
CDR3 DNA: TGTGCCAGCTCACCATGGACAGAGAATCAGCCCCAGCATTTT

V gene: TRBV29-1
clone size: -
D gene: TRBD2
J gene: TRBJ2-3
CDR3 protein: CSVGTSGSGGDTQYF
CDR3 DNA: TGCAGCGTAGGGACTAGCGGGAGTGGGGGAGATACGCAGTATTTT

V gene: TRBV7-9
clone size: few
D gene: TRBD1
J gene: TRBJ1-5
CDR3 protein: CASSSGQGAGNQPQHF
CDR3 DNA: TGTGCCAGCAGCTCAGGACAGGGGGCAGGCAATCAGCCCCAGCATTTT

V gene: TRBV6-1
clone size: few
D gene: -
J gene: TRBJ2-3
CDR3 protein: CASNAGQTDTQYF
CDR3 DNA: TGTGCCAGCAACGCGGGACAGACAGATACGCAGTATTTT

V gene: TRBV7-2
clone size: -
D gene: TRBD1
J gene: TRBJ1-2
CDR3 protein: CASSLQGGTGYGYTF
CDR3 DNA: TGTGCCAGCAGCTTACAGGGGGGGACTGGCTATGGCTACACCTTC

V gene: TRBV6-5
clone size: -
D gene: TRBD1
J gene: TRBJ2-1
CDR3 protein: CASRRTGGEQFF
CDR3 DNA: TGTGCCAGCAGACGGACAGGGGGTGAGCAGTTCTTC

V gene: TRBV11-2
clone size: -
D gene: -
J gene: TRBJ2-2
CDR3 protein: CARGAGKVSNTGELFF
CDR3 DNA: TGTGCCAGGGGGGCGGGAAAAGTTTCGAACACCGGGGAGCTGTTTTTT

V gene: TRBV10-3
clone size: once
D gene: -
J gene: TRBJ1-1
CDR3 protein: CAISERGDNTEAFF
CDR3 DNA: TGTGCCATCAGTGAACGGGGGGATAACACTGAAGCTTTCTTT

V gene: TRBV7-9
clone size: -
D gene: -
J gene: TRBJ1-5
CDR3 protein: CASTSLGGQPQHF
CDR3 DNA: TGTGCCAGCACCTCGTTGGGGGGTCAGCCCCAGCATTTT

V gene: TRBV10-3
clone size: -
D gene: -
J gene: TRBJ1-4
CDR3 protein: CAISQGNEKLFF
CDR3 DNA: TGTGCCATCAGCCAGGGTAATGAAAAACTGTTTTTT

V gene: TRBV21-1
clone size: -
D gene: -
J gene: TRBJ2-7
CDR3 protein: CASSKEIRGAVTIYEQYF
CDR3 DNA: TGTGCCAGCAGCAAAGAAATCCGCGGAGCAGTAACTATCTACGAGCAGTACTTC

V gene: TRBV6-4
clone size: -
D gene: TRBD2
J gene: TRBJ2-7
CDR3 protein: CASSEMAGVEQYF
CDR3 DNA: TGTGCCAGCAGTGAAATGGCGGGAGTCGAGCAGTACTTC

V gene: TRBV5-5
clone size: -
D gene: -
J gene: TRBJ1-1
CDR3 protein: CASRDRQGGNTEAFF
CDR3 DNA: TGTGCCAGCAGAGATAGGCAGGGAGGAAACACTGAAGCTTTCTTT

V gene: TRBV28
clone size: -
D gene: -
J gene: TRBJ2-7
CDR3 protein: CASNEELLYEQYF
CDR3 DNA: TGTGCCAGCAACGAAGAGCTTTTGTACGAGCAGTACTTC

V gene: TRBV7-9
clone size: -
D gene: TRBD1
J gene: TRBJ2-7
CDR3 protein: CASSLETGAASYEQYF
CDR3 DNA: TGTGCCAGCAGCTTAGAGACAGGGGCCGCGTCCTACGAGCAGTACTTC

V gene: TRBV6-5
clone size: -
D gene: -
J gene: TRBJ2-3
CDR3 protein: CASSYSALEGDTQYF
CDR3 DNA: TGTGCCAGCAGTTACTCGGCCTTGGAGGGAGATACGCAGTATTTT

V gene: TRBV18
clone size: once
D gene: TRBD2
J gene: TRBJ2-1
CDR3 protein: CASSPVEGGPNEQFF
CDR3 DNA: TGTGCCAGCTCACCCGTTGAGGGAGGGCCAAATGAGCAGTTCTTC

V gene: TRBV7-2
clone size: -
D gene: TRBD2
J gene: TRBJ2-1
CDR3 protein: CASRPPGTSGGYNEQFF
CDR3 DNA: TGTGCCAGCAGACCCCCCGGGACTAGCGGGGGGTACAATGAGCAGTTCTTC

V gene: TRBV10-3
clone size: once
D gene: TRBD2
J gene: TRBJ2-1
CDR3 protein: CAIGSTSGNEQFF
CDR3 DNA: TGTGCCATCGGATCGACTAGCGGCAATGAGCAGTTCTTC

V gene: TRBV19
clone size: -
D gene: -
J gene: TRBJ1-5
CDR3 protein: CASSISYQPQHF
CDR3 DNA: TGTGCCAGTAGTATATCTTATCAGCCCCAGCATTTT

V gene: TRBV2
clone size: -
D gene: -
J gene: TRBJ1-2
CDR3 protein: CASKSGVNYGYTF
CDR3 DNA: TGTGCCAGCAAATCCGGGGTTAACTATGGCTACACCTTC

V gene: TRBV18
clone size: -
D gene: TRBD1
J gene: TRBJ2-7
CDR3 protein: CASSPGQGEYEQYF
CDR3 DNA: TGTGCCAGCTCACCGGGACAGGGGGAGTACGAGCAGTACTTC

V gene: TRBV15
clone size: -
D gene: TRBD1
J gene: TRBJ1-4
CDR3 protein: CATSRTQGYGPTNEKLFF
CDR3 DNA: TGTGCCACCAGCAGGACACAGGGGTACGGACCAACTAATGAAAAACTGTTTTTT

V gene: TRBV6-1
clone size: -
D gene: -
J gene: TRBJ1-1
CDR3 protein: CASSDSWGTEAFF
CDR3 DNA: TGTGCCAGCAGTGATTCTTGGGGTACTGAAGCTTTCTTT

V gene: TRBV18
clone size: -
D gene: -
J gene: TRBJ2-7
CDR3 protein: CASSPFQGLESYEQYF
CDR3 DNA: TGTGCCAGCTCCCCCTTCCAGGGGCTGGAGTCCTACGAGCAGTACTTC

V gene: TRBV7-9
clone size: -
D gene: -
J gene: TRBJ1-5
CDR3 protein: CASSLDYQPQHF
CDR3 DNA: TGTGCCAGCAGCCTGGACTATCAGCCCCAGCATTTT

V gene: TRBV29-1
clone size: -
D gene: -
J gene: TRBJ1-1
CDR3 protein: CSVGVRGAGSTEAFF
CDR3 DNA: TGCAGCGTTGGGGTCCGGGGGGCTGGATCAACTGAAGCTTTCTTT

V gene: TRBV6-5
clone size: -
D gene: TRBD1
J gene: TRBJ1-2
CDR3 protein: CASRTGGAGGYGYTF
CDR3 DNA: TGTGCCAGCAGGACAGGGGGCGCGGGAGGCTATGGCTACACCTTC

V gene: TRBV4-3
clone size: -
D gene: -
J gene: TRBJ2-3
CDR3 protein: CASSLRWTEGKDTQYF
CDR3 DNA: TGCGCCAGCAGCTTGCGGTGGACAGAAGGAAAAGATACGCAGTATTTT

V gene: TRBV5-6
clone size: -
D gene: TRBD1
J gene: TRBJ1-5
CDR3 protein: CASSLGTGKGQPQHF
CDR3 DNA: TGTGCCAGCAGCTTGGGGACAGGGAAAGGTCAGCCCCAGCATTTT

V gene: TRBV27
clone size: once
D gene: -
J gene: TRBJ2-7
CDR3 protein: CASSSTGTPSHEQYF
CDR3 DNA: TGTGCCAGCAGTTCTACAGGGACGCCTTCCCACGAGCAGTACTTC

V gene: TRBV29-1
clone size: -
D gene: TRBD2
J gene: TRBJ2-1
CDR3 protein: CSAGTSGYNEQFF
CDR3 DNA: TGCAGCGCAGGGACTAGCGGATACAATGAGCAGTTCTTC

V gene: TRBV28
clone size: -
D gene: TRBD1
J gene: TRBJ1-2
CDR3 protein: CASHRGYGYTF
CDR3 DNA: TGTGCCAGCCACAGGGGATATGGCTACACCTTC

V gene: TRBV28
clone size: -
D gene: -
J gene: TRBJ2-3
CDR3 protein: CASSKPTGHTDTQYF
CDR3 DNA: TGTGCCAGCAGTAAACCGACAGGACACACAGATACGCAGTATTTT

V gene: TRBV5-3
clone size: -
D gene: -
J gene: TRBJ2-7
CDR3 protein: CARSLEVGYEQYF
CDR3 DNA: TGTGCCAGAAGCTTGGAGGTAGGATACGAGCAGTACTTC

V gene: TRBV9
clone size: -
D gene: -
J gene: TRBJ2-1
CDR3 protein: CASSQRATNAYNEQFF
CDR3 DNA: TGTGCCAGCAGCCAAAGAGCTACGAACGCCTACAATGAGCAGTTCTTC

V gene: TRBV10-2
clone size: -
D gene: -
J gene: TRBJ1-4
CDR3 protein: CASSESVPQRLFF
CDR3 DNA: TGCGCCAGCAGTGAGTCGGTTCCTCAAAGGCTGTTTTTT

V gene: TRBV7-2
clone size: -
D gene: -
J gene: TRBJ2-2
CDR3 protein: CASTWNTGELFF
CDR3 DNA: TGTGCCAGCACTTGGAACACCGGGGAGCTGTTTTTT

V gene: TRBV6-1
clone size: -
D gene: -
J gene: TRBJ1-1
CDR3 protein: CASSEAGRRTEAFF
CDR3 DNA: TGTGCCAGCAGTGAAGCGGGGAGGCGTACTGAAGCTTTCTTT

V gene: TRBV7-9
clone size: -
D gene: TRBD1
J gene: TRBJ1-2
CDR3 protein: CASSFGGTEGYTF
CDR3 DNA: TGTGCCAGCAGCTTCGGGGGGACAGAAGGCTACACCTTC

V gene: TRBV10-1
clone size: -
D gene: TRBD1
J gene: TRBJ1-4
CDR3 protein: CASSPGQGGKLFF
CDR3 DNA: TGCGCCAGCAGCCCGGGACAGGGTGGAAAACTGTTTTTT

V gene: TRBV28
clone size: -
D gene: -
J gene: TRBJ2-1
CDR3 protein: CASSFTEQFF
CDR3 DNA: TGTGCCAGCAGTTTCACTGAGCAGTTCTTC